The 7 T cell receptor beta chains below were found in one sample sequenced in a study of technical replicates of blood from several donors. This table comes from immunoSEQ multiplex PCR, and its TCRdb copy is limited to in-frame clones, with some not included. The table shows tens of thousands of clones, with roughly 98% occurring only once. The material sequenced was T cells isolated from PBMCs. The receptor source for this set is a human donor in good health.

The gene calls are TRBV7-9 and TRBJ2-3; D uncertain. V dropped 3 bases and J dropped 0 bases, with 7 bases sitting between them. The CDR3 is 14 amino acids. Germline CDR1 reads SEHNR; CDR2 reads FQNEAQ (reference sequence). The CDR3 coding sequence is TGTGCCAGCAGCTTGGGCCCTAGCACAGATACGCAGTATTTT. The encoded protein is CASSLGPSTDTQYF.

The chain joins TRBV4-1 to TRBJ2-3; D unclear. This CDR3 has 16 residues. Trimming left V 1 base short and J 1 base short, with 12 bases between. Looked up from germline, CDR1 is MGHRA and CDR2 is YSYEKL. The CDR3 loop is CASSQVLVRGTDTQYF. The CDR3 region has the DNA TGCGCCAGCAGCCAAGTTCTGGTTCGGGGCACAGATACGCAGTATTTT.

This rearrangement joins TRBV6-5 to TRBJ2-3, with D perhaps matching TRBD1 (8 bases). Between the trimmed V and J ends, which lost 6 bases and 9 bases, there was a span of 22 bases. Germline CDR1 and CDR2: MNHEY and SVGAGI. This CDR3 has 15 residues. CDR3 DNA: TGTGCCAGCAGATTTCCCAGCGGGACAGGAGGGACGCAGTATTTT. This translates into CASRFPSGTGGTQYF.

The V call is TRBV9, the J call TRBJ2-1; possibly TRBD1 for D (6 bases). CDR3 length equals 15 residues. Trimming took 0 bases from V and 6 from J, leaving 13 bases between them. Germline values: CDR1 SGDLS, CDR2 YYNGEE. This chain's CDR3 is CASSVGQGRGNEQFF. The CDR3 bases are TGTGCCAGCAGCGTAGGTCAGGGGAGAGGCAATGAGCAGTTCTTC.

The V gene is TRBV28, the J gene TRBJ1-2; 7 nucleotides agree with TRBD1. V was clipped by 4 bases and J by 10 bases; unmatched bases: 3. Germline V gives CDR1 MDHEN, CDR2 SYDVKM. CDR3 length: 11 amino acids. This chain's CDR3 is CASSWDRSYTF. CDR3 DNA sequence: TGTGCCAGCAGTTGGGACAGATCCTACACCTTC.

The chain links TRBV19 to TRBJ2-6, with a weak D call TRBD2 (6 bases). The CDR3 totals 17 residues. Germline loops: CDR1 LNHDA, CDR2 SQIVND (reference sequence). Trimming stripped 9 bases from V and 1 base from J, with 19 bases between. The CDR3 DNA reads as TGTGCCAGCCGACCGGGACTGGTACCTTCTGGGGCCAACGTCCTGACTTTC. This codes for CASRPGLVPSGANVLTF.

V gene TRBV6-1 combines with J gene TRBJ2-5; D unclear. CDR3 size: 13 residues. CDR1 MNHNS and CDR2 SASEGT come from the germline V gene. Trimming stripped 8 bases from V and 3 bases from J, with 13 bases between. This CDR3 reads CASGISRKETQYF. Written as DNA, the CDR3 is TGTGCCAGCGGTATCAGCAGGAAAGAGACCCAGTACTTC.